Following are 21 T cell receptor beta chains from one sample sequenced in a study of T-cell memory formation after mild COVID-19. TCRdb re-analysed the 5' RACE reads in MiXCR, keeping a single row per CDR3 protein. The sample has hundreds of thousands of distinct CDR3 sequences; roughly 8.2% are singletons. The source material was PBMCs or a T cell subset sorted from them (not recorded which). Every receptor here comes from a man between 18 and 35 years old who had mild COVID-19 (a few samples of this study predate the infection). Cell type and time point are not known.

This rearrangement joins TRBV29-1 to TRBJ1-2; D call uncertain. CDR1 SQVTM and CDR2 ANQGSEA come from the germline V gene. V was pared by 4 bases and J by 8 bases, with 11 bases between. The length of the CDR3 is 11 residues. CDR3 bases: TGCAGCGTTGCTGGAGGCTACGGCTACACCTTC. Its translation is CSVAGGYGYTF. The full variable domain, with the rest looked up from reference TRBV29-1 and TRBJ1-2, is SAVISQKPSRDICQRGTSLTIQCQVDSQVTMMFWYRQQPGQSLTLIATANQGSEATYESGFVIDKFPISRPNLTFSTLTVSNMSPEDSSIYLCSVAGGYGYTFGSGTRLTVV.

This clonotype was observed many times. CDR3 in DNA: TGTGCCAGCAGCTCCACTAGCGGGGGCCTGACCCAGTACTTC. This gives the protein CASSSTSGGLTQYF. The genes are TRBV7-6 and TRBJ2-5, with TRBD2 matching over 11 bases. The J segment lost 7 bases and the V segment lost 4 bases, leaving 5 bases of the junction unmatched. The CDR3 totals 14 residues. The germline CDR1 and CDR2 sequences are SGHVS and FNYEAQ.

This chain uses TRBV7-2 with TRBJ2-7; D gene ambiguous. Trimming took off 4 bases at V and 4 bases at J, with 11 bases between the two ends. The CDR3 has 13 residues. Per germline, CDR1 SGHTA and CDR2 FQGNSA. CDR3 region: CASSWVAGYEQYV. The CDR3 DNA sequence: TGTGCCAGCAGCTGGGTAGCCGGGTACGAGCAGTACGTC.

V is TRBV24-1 and J is TRBJ2-3; possibly TRBD1 for D (5 bases). The CDR3 is 13 amino acids. CDR1 and CDR2 (germline): KGHDR, SFDVKD. V was pared by 5 bases and J by 3 bases, with 8 bases between. The DNA for the CDR3 is TGTGCCACCAGTGGCCAGGGAACAGATACGCAGTATTTT. As protein: CATSGQGTDTQYF.

This clonotype occurred a few times. This chain joins TRBV7-9 and TRBJ2-1; D call uncertain. The germline CDR1 and CDR2 sequences are SEHNR and FQNEAQ (reference sequence). The CDR3 is made up of 14 amino acids. V lost 5 bases and J 5 bases, leaving 13 bases between the germline ends. The CDR3 here is CASSPPARDNEQFF. The CDR3 DNA is TGTGCCAGCAGCCCCCCGGCTCGCGACAATGAGCAGTTCTTC.

There are many counts of this clonotype. The chain has TRBV4-1 and TRBJ1-1, with TRBD1 matching over 7 bases. The V and J ends lost 4 bases and 0 bases, in that order; junction bases with no gene match: 20. The CDR3 length is 20 residues. Germline values: CDR1 MGHRA, CDR2 YSYEKL. CDR3 DNA: TGCGCCAGCAGCCCACGGCAGGGGGTACGTACCACGGAAATGAACACTGAAGCTTTCTTT. Translated, it gives CASSPRQGVRTTEMNTEAFF.

In this sample, this clonotype turned up a few times. V and J are TRBV5-1 and TRBJ2-4; D remains unclear. Trimming cost V 2 bases and J 5 bases, with 8 bases left between them. CDR3 length: 13 amino acids. The V gene's germline CDR1 is SGHRS and CDR2 YFSETQ. The CDR3 region is CASSFNGENIQYF. The CDR3 DNA follows: TGCGCCAGCAGCTTCAACGGTGAAAACATTCAGTACTTC.

The V and J genes are TRBV11-2 and TRBJ2-7, with D perhaps matching TRBD1 (7 bases). The germline CDR1 and CDR2 sequences are SGHAT and FQNNGV. The CDR3 runs to 15 residues. V dropped 5 bases and J dropped 3 bases, with 17 bases sitting between them. The CDR3 region is CASSLYRGGLYEQYF. The DNA for the CDR3 is TGTGCCAGCAGCCTCTACAGGGGAGGTCTCTACGAGCAGTACTTC.

The CDR3 DNA reads as TGTGCCAGCAGTTACCCCAACAACAATGAGCAGTTCTTC. Amino acids: CASSYPNNNEQFF. V and J are TRBV6-2 or TRBV6-3 and TRBJ2-1, with D hard to call. CDR3 length equals 13 residues. Per germline, CDR1 MNHEY and CDR2 SVGEGT. The germline V and J ends were trimmed by 2 bases and 5 bases, with 7 bases remaining between them.

J is TRBJ2-3 and V is TRBV5-1, with D uncertain. CDR1 is SGHRS and CDR2 is YFSETQ in the germline V gene. Trimming shortened V by 0 bases and J by 6 bases, and 14 bases separated the two germline ends. The CDR3 has 15 amino acids. The CDR3 loop reads CASSLEFRKADTQYF. As DNA, the CDR3 is TGCGCCAGCAGCTTGGAGTTCAGGAAAGCGGATACGCAGTATTTT.

The chain uses TRBV5-1 and TRBJ2-1; D may be TRBD2 (5 bases). CDR1 and CDR2 from the germline V gene are SGHRS and YFSETQ. The CDR3 consists of 14 residues. V lost 7 bases, J lost 0 bases, and 11 bases lay in between. The CDR3 reads CASHEGYSYNEQFF. The CDR3 DNA reads as TGCGCCAGCCATGAGGGATACTCCTACAATGAGCAGTTCTTC.

The genes are TRBV5-1 and TRBJ1-2; unclear D gene. The CDR3 has 14 residues. Germline V gene data show CDR1 as SGHRS and CDR2 as YFSETQ. With 4 bases removed from V and 4 bases from J, the gap between germline ends came to 14 bases. This chain's CDR3 is CASSLNPSLYGYTF. The CDR3 coding sequence is TGCGCCAGCAGCCTAAATCCTAGTCTCTATGGCTACACCTTC.

The chain is built from TRBV9 and TRBJ1-6, with TRBD1 identical over 10 bases. With 3 bases clipped from V and 7 bases from J, the junction kept 4 bases outside the gene matches. The CDR3 covers 15 residues. Looked up from germline, CDR1 is SGDLS and CDR2 is YYNGEE. This CDR3 is CASSGPGQGNSPLHF. The CDR3 DNA sequence: TGTGCCAGCAGCGGGCCGGGACAGGGGAATTCACCCCTCCACTTT.

This clonotype occurred a few times. The rearrangement links TRBV20-1 to TRBJ1-3, with 7 bases fitting TRBD1. CDR3 length: 13 amino acids. The germline gives CDR1 DFQATT, CDR2 SNEGSKA (reference sequence). V shed 8 bases, J shed 0 bases, and the junction held 4 bases outside the gene matches. The DNA of the CDR3 is TGCAGTATGACAGGGTTCTCTGGAAACACCATATATTTT. It encodes CSMTGFSGNTIYF.

The chain recombines TRBV24-1 with TRBJ1-2, with 7 positions matching TRBD1. This CDR3 has 15 amino acids. CDR1 KGHDR and CDR2 SFDVKD come from the germline V gene. After removal of 4 bases from V and 3 bases from J, the junction contained 7 bases not matched to a gene. The CDR3 loop is CATSDRQGWDYGYTF. CDR3 coding DNA: TGTGCCACCAGTGACAGACAGGGTTGGGACTATGGCTACACCTTC.

The table lists this clonotype with a few counts. V and J are TRBV5-1 and TRBJ1-2; the D gene is possibly TRBD1 (6 bases). With 0 bases removed from V and 4 bases from J, the gap between germline ends came to 13 bases. From germline, CDR1 is SGHRS and CDR2 YFSETQ. CDR3 length: 15 amino acids. CDR3 sequence (DNA): TGCGCCAGCAGCTTGGAGGGGCAGGGGAGCTATGGCTACACCTTC. Translating gives CASSLEGQGSYGYTF. Using reference TRBV5-1 and TRBJ1-2 for the parts outside the CDR3, the full variable domain is KAGVTQTPRYLIKTRGQQVTLSCSPISGHRSVSWYQQTPGQGLQFLFEYFSETQRNKGNFPGRFSGRQFSNSRSEMNVSTLELGDSALYLCASSLEGQGSYGYTFGSGTRLTVV.

At least ten counts were recorded for this clonotype. The chain carries TRBV6-6 and TRBJ2-7, with D maybe TRBD2 (7 bases). The V gene's germline CDR1 is MNHNY and CDR2 SVGAGI (reference sequence). Trimming removed 6 bases at V and 4 bases at J, with 19 bases between. The CDR3 consists of 15 residues. The CDR3 DNA follows: TGTGCCAGCAGCCCGACAAAGGGGGGGAAATACGAGCAGTACGTC. Protein: CASSPTKGGKYEQYV.

Only a few counts were recorded for this clonotype. V and J are TRBV6-5 and TRBJ2-7; no clear D. Trimming pared 6 bases from V and 2 bases from J, leaving 17 bases between. The germline V gene has CDR1 MNHEY and CDR2 SVGAGI. This CDR3 comprises 15 residues. In DNA, the CDR3 is TGTGCCAGCAGCACGGACGCCCGCCTGACCTACGAGCAGTACTTC. It specifies CASSTDARLTYEQYF.

The CDR3 here is CASSSGLNNSPLHF. In DNA, the CDR3 is TGTGCCAGCAGCTCGGGGCTGAATAATTCACCCCTCCACTTT. The rearrangement joins TRBV7-2 to TRBJ1-6; possible D gene TRBD1, 5 bases. Trimming took 4 bases from V and 5 from J, leaving 9 bases between them. CDR1 SGHTA and CDR2 FQGNSA come from the germline V gene. The length of the CDR3 is 14 residues. Full variable domain (missing parts from reference TRBV7-2 and TRBJ1-6): GAGVSQSPSNKVTEKGKDVELRCDPISGHTALYWYRQSLGQGLEFLIYFQGNSAPDKSGLPSDRFSAERTGGSVSTLTIQRTQQEDSAVYLCASSSGLNNSPLHFGNGTRLTVT.

This clonotype was observed a few times. CDR3: CATSGGQGAGDTQYF. CDR3 sequence (DNA): TGTGCCACCAGTGGAGGGCAGGGGGCCGGAGATACGCAGTATTTT. The genes are TRBV24-1 and TRBJ2-3; 8 bases map to TRBD1. V gave up 5 bases and J gave up 5 bases; unmatched junction bases: 8. Germline V CDR1 and CDR2: KGHDR, SFDVKD. The CDR3 length is 15 residues.

This clonotype occurred a few times. The rearrangement links TRBV11-2 to TRBJ2-5; 14 bases align to TRBD2. V lost 8 bases to trimming and J lost 7 bases; unmatched junction nucleotides: 0. CDR3 length: 12 residues. Germline loops: CDR1 SGHAT, CDR2 FQNNGV. The CDR3 region has the DNA TGTGCCAGCGGGACTAGCGGGGGGACCCAGTACTTC. It yields the protein CASGTSGGTQYF.